The 28 T cell receptor beta chains below all came from one sample that was sequenced in a study of T cell responses to AZD1222 COVID-19 vaccine. Libraries were prepared by immunoSEQ multiplex PCR; TCRdb keeps only in-frame clonotypes and omits some of them. Here the sample spans about 160,000 clones, roughly 92% being singletons. Sequencing was performed on peripheral blood, taken on day 0 of AZD1222 vaccination. The receptors derive from an adult in good health.

The chain uses TRBV27 and TRBJ1-5; D might be TRBD1 (6 bases). V lost 4 bases, J lost 4 bases, and 8 bases lay in between. Germline V gives CDR1 MNHEY, CDR2 SMNVEV (reference sequence). This CDR3 has 13 amino acids. The CDR3 sequence: CASSWTANQPQHF. In nucleotides, the CDR3 is TGTGCCAGCAGTTGGACAGCTAATCAGCCCCAGCATTTT.

This chain links TRBV7-9 with TRBJ1-5, with 7 positions matching TRBD1. The CDR3 has 18 residues. Germline-derived CDR1 and CDR2 are SEHNR and FQNEAQ (reference sequence). J lost 5 bases, V lost 0 bases, and 13 bases had no gene match. The CDR3 reads CASSLALGRGQFDQPQHF. CDR3 nucleotide sequence: TGTGCCAGCAGCTTAGCGCTCGGTAGGGGGCAATTTGATCAGCCCCAGCATTTT.

This clone was recorded only once. This chain uses TRBV27 with TRBJ1-4; the D gene is possibly TRBD1 (6 bases). Trimming took off 3 bases at V and 7 bases at J, with 12 bases between the two ends. Germline V CDR1 and CDR2: MNHEY, SMNVEV (reference sequence). The CDR3 has 14 amino acids. CDR3 sequence reads: CASSLGGGSEKLFF. CDR3 nucleotides: TGTGCCAGCAGTTTGGGAGGGGGGAGTGAAAAACTGTTTTTT.

CDR3 DNA sequence: TGTGCCAGCAGTCGCGGACAGGGTATCCACATTCAGTACTTC. Protein product: CASSRGQGIHIQYF. The gene calls are TRBV27 and TRBJ2-4, with 8 bases lining up with TRBD1. Germline values: CDR1 MNHEY, CDR2 SMNVEV (reference sequence). The CDR3 has 14 amino acids. Trimming cost V 5 bases and J 8 bases; bases outside gene matches: 8.

The chain carries TRBV3-1 (or the pseudogene TRBV3-2) and TRBJ1-2; D uncertain. V lost 1 base and J lost 3, with 12 bases in between. Germline loops: CDR1 LGHDT, CDR2 YNNKEL (reference sequence). This CDR3 region has 15 residues. The CDR3 protein is CASSQGRGTDYGYTF. Written as DNA, the CDR3 is TGTGCCAGCAGCCAAGGTCGGGGAACTGACTATGGCTACACCTTC.

The chain links TRBV3-1 (or the pseudogene TRBV3-2) to TRBJ1-2; D is uncertain. The CDR3 runs to 15 residues. CDR1 and CDR2 from the germline V gene are LGHDT and YNNKEL (reference sequence). Trimming cost V 0 bases and J 8 bases, with 16 bases left between them. The chain's CDR3 is CASSQDGGVGGGYTF. DNA for the CDR3: TGTGCCAGCAGCCAAGATGGCGGGGTCGGTGGAGGCTACACCTTC.

V gene TRBV6-5 combines with J gene TRBJ2-2; 8 bases map to TRBD1. Trimming took 7 bases from V and 4 from J; bases not matched to a gene: 5. This CDR3 spans 14 amino acids. The V gene's germline CDR1 is MNHEY and CDR2 SVGAGI. CDR3 region: CASIGTGSTGELFF. The CDR3 bases are TGTGCCAGCATTGGGACAGGCTCCACCGGGGAGCTGTTTTTT.

The chain joins TRBV3-1 (or the pseudogene TRBV3-2) to TRBJ1-2; D uncertain. CDR3 length: 12 residues. Trimming cost V 1 base and J 5 bases, with 5 bases left between them. Germline CDR1 LGHDT, CDR2 YNNKEL (reference sequence). The CDR3 DNA reads TGTGCCAGCAGCCAAGCACAATATGGCTACACCTTC. It yields the protein CASSQAQYGYTF.

V usage is TRBV6-5 and J usage is TRBJ2-3; D may correspond to TRBD1 or TRBD2 (6 bases each). This CDR3 region has 16 residues. Trimming pared 0 bases from V and 2 bases from J, leaving 12 bases between. CDR1 is MNHEY and CDR2 is SVGAGI in the germline V gene. This chain's CDR3 is CASSYSYGGYTDTQYF. The CDR3 DNA reads as TGTGCCAGCAGTTACTCGTACGGGGGCTACACAGATACGCAGTATTTT.

The V call is TRBV6-5, the J call TRBJ2-7, with TRBD2 identical over 8 bases. Germline CDR1 is MNHEY and CDR2 is SVGAGI. After removal of 10 bases from V and 1 base from J, the junction contained 9 bases not matched to a gene. The CDR3 is 14 residues long. The DNA of the CDR3 is TGTGCCACCCGGACTAGCCACTCTTCCTACGAGCAGTACGTC. Translated: CATRTSHSSYEQYV.

The chain combines TRBV11-2 with TRBJ2-3; D remains ambiguous. The CDR3 contains 14 residues. Germline CDR1 SGHAT, CDR2 FQNNGV. V gave up 7 bases and J gave up 2 bases, with 13 bases separating them. This CDR3 is CASTQEPPTDTQYF. The CDR3 nucleotides are TGTGCCAGCACCCAGGAGCCCCCCACAGATACGCAGTATTTT.

This CDR3 is CASSLLQGVGQETQYF. The CDR3, as DNA: TGTGCCAGCAGCCTCCTACAGGGGGTAGGCCAAGAGACCCAGTACTTC. V gene TRBV7-3 combines with J gene TRBJ2-5; 8 bases line up with TRBD1. Germline V CDR1 and CDR2: SGHTA, FQGTGA. V gave up 5 bases and J gave up 1 base; unmatched junction bases: 9. CDR3 length equals 16 residues.

This clone has just one count. V usage is TRBV11-1 and J usage is TRBJ1-2, with D perhaps TRBD1 (5 bases). CDR3 length: 13 amino acids. V was pared by 5 bases and J by 6 bases, with 13 bases between. Germline assignment: CDR1 SGHAT and CDR2 FQDESV (reference sequence). The CDR3 nucleotides read TGTGCCAGCAGCCAGAACCCGGGGCATGGCTACACCTTC. Encoded protein: CASSQNPGHGYTF. Full variable domain (missing parts from reference TRBV11-1 and TRBJ1-2): EAEVAQSPRYKITEKSQAVAFWCDPISGHATLYWYRQILGQGPELLVQFQDESVVDDSQLPKDRFSAERLKGVDSTLKIQPAELGDSAMYLCASSQNPGHGYTFGSGTRLTVV.

The V and J genes are TRBV7-8 and TRBJ1-5; 7 nucleotides line up with TRBD1. With V trimmed by 1 base and J by 2 bases, 2 bases remained unmatched. The CDR3 runs 15 residues. Germline assignment: CDR1 SGHVS and CDR2 FQNEAQ. CDR3 region: CASSLVGQGNQPQHF. DNA for the CDR3: TGTGCCAGCAGCTTAGTTGGACAGGGCAATCAGCCCCAGCATTTT.

The V and J genes are TRBV5-6 and TRBJ2-2; D is unclear. The CDR3 sequence is 12 residues long. Trimming removed 0 bases at V and 8 bases at J, with 5 bases between. The V gene's germline CDR1 is SGHDT and CDR2 YYEEEE. In DNA form, the CDR3 reads TGTGCCAGCAGCTTGGCAGCTGGGGAGCTGTTTTTT. Translating it yields CASSLAAGELFF. The entire variable domain, with the rest obtained from reference TRBV5-6 and TRBJ2-2, is as follows: DAGVTQSPTHLIKTRGQQVTLRCSPKSGHDTVSWYQQALGQGPQFIFQYYEEEERQRGNFPDRFSGHQFPNYSSELNVNALLLGDSALYLCASSLAAGELFFGEGSRLTVL.

The chain joins TRBV7-2 to TRBJ2-1; 9 bases map to TRBD2. Germline V gene lookup returns CDR1 SGHTA and CDR2 FQGNSA. The CDR3 runs 14 residues. With 2 bases clipped from V and 6 bases from J, the junction kept 2 bases outside the gene matches. CDR3: CASSLLAGVNEQFF. The CDR3 bases are TGTGCCAGCAGCTTATTAGCGGGGGTCAATGAGCAGTTCTTC.

V and J are TRBV5-1 and TRBJ2-2; TRBD1 agrees at 7 bases. The junction had 9 bases not matched to a gene; V was cut back by 0 bases and J by 7 bases. Germline V gives CDR1 SGHRS, CDR2 YFSETQ. There are 16 residues in the CDR3. CDR3 sequence: CASSLAGGSYGGELFF. CDR3 sequence (DNA): TGCGCCAGCAGCTTGGCAGGGGGTAGCTATGGCGGGGAGCTGTTTTTT.

J is TRBJ2-5 and V is TRBV5-5; 9 nucleotides line up with TRBD1. V lost 5 bases, J lost 7 bases, and 12 bases stayed unmatched. In germline, CDR1 is SGHKS, CDR2 YYEKEE (reference sequence). This CDR3 region has 15 residues. CDR3 DNA sequence: TGTGCCAGCAGTTACGCTCCGGGACAGGGAACGACCCAGTACTTC. Amino acids: CASSYAPGQGTTQYF. Using reference TRBV5-5 and TRBJ2-5 for the parts outside the CDR3, the full variable domain is DAGVTQSPTHLIKTRGQQVTLRCSPISGHKSVSWYQQVLGQGPQFIFQYYEKEERGRGNFPDRFSARQFPNYSSELNVNALLLGDSALYLCASSYAPGQGTTQYFGPGTRLLVL.

The J gene is TRBJ2-3, the V gene TRBV5-1; unclear D gene. Germline V gene data show CDR1 as SGHRS and CDR2 as YFSETQ. The V end lost 7 bases, the J end lost 1 base, and 7 bases lay between the germline ends. The CDR3 contains 12 residues. CDR3 in DNA: TGCGCCAGCGCCCCCGGCACAGATACGCAGTATTTT. Its protein is CASAPGTDTQYF.

Written as DNA, the CDR3 is TGTGCCAGCAGTTTCGGGTTCAACGAGCAGTACGTC. This translates into CASSFGFNEQYV. The rearrangement joins TRBV12-3 or TRBV12-4 to TRBJ2-7; D gene uncertain. This CDR3 has 12 amino acids. V was clipped by 3 bases and J by 5 bases, with 8 bases between them.

The chain has TRBV3-1 (or the pseudogene TRBV3-2) and TRBJ2-3; D gene uncertain. CDR3 length equals 17 residues. Germline-derived CDR1 and CDR2 are LGHDT and YNNKEL (reference sequence). The ends were cut back, 4 bases at V and 3 bases at J, with 20 bases in the middle. CDR3 sequence: CASSPRWVGSRTDTQYF. The CDR3 DNA is TGTGCCAGCAGCCCACGGTGGGTGGGTAGTCGGACAGATACGCAGTATTTT.

CDR3 sequence (DNA): TGCGCCAGCAGCTTGAACGGCCTTGATCAGCCCCAGCATTTT. Translation gives CASSLNGLDQPQHF. This rearrangement joins TRBV5-1 to TRBJ1-5; D uncertain. CDR3 length: 14 residues. Germline values: CDR1 SGHRS, CDR2 YFSETQ. Trimming left V 1 base short and J 5 bases short, with 10 bases between.

The rearrangement uses TRBV5-4 and TRBJ1-6; D is unclear. The CDR3 has 15 residues. Germline V gene lookup returns CDR1 SGHNT and CDR2 YYREEE (reference sequence). Trimming took 0 bases from V and 0 from J, leaving 4 bases between them. The CDR3 DNA reads TGTGCCAGCAGCTTGGGTAGCTCCTATAATTCACCCCTCCACTTT. Its translation: CASSLGSSYNSPLHF.

The chain is built from TRBV9 and TRBJ2-1; 10 bases agree with TRBD2. The CDR3 totals 15 residues. Germline CDR1 SGDLS, CDR2 YYNGEE. V lost 4 bases, J lost 0 bases, and 1 base stayed unmatched. The CDR3 nucleotides read TGTGCCAGCAGCCCTAGCGGGAGCTCCTACAATGAGCAGTTCTTC. Protein: CASSPSGSSYNEQFF.

The rearrangement joins TRBV27 to TRBJ2-1; 8 nucleotides agree with TRBD1. The V gene's germline CDR1 is MNHEY and CDR2 SMNVEV (reference sequence). With 6 bases clipped from V and 3 bases from J, the junction kept 7 bases outside the gene matches. There are 15 residues in the CDR3. CDR3 in DNA: TGTGCCAGCAGGGCCCAGGGGGCTCGCTACAATGAGCAGTTCTTC. It yields the protein CASRAQGARYNEQFF.

The gene calls are TRBV6-5 and TRBJ2-2; D might be TRBD1 or TRBD2, each matching 5 bases. Germline V gene lookup returns CDR1 MNHEY and CDR2 SVGAGI. V was clipped by 2 bases and J by 6 bases, with 7 bases between them. This CDR3 region has 13 residues. The CDR3 DNA reads as TGTGCCAGCAGTTACACGGGGCCCGGGGAGCTGTTTTTT. Its translation is CASSYTGPGELFF.

The chain links TRBV2 to TRBJ1-1; no reliable D call. V was clipped by 4 bases and J by 1 base, with 7 bases between them. Germline assignment: CDR1 SNHLY and CDR2 FYNNEI. The CDR3 is made up of 13 amino acids. The chain's CDR3 is CASSGSGNTEAFF. The CDR3 nucleotides are TGTGCCAGCAGTGGGTCAGGGAACACTGAAGCTTTCTTT.

The rearrangement joins TRBV4-3 to TRBJ2-3, with no clear D. Germline values: CDR1 LGHNA, CDR2 YSLEER. CDR3 length equals 16 residues. V lost 1 base and J lost 4, with 15 bases in between. CDR3 bases: TGCGCCAGCAGCCAAGTATTAGGTTCTTCCGCAGATACGCAGTATTTT. Protein product: CASSQVLGSSADTQYF.